This TCR beta chain stems from a study of blood T cell repertoires in COVID-19 (TCRdb year 2020). General notes on the study: Collaborator samples came from the United States, Italy and Spain and covered acute and convalescent phases of COVID-19. HLA class I and class II types, where available, came from metadata supplied by the sample provider rather than from assay-based typing. The repertoires were made available in a free public database intended to serve as a resource for research on the immune response to SARS-CoV-2. The sample metadata nearly always contained a de-identified subject ID, COVID-19 status, age in years and sex. Subjects who had been exposed to COVID-19, were actively infected with it, or had recovered from it provided the deeply sampled blood TCRbeta repertoires that made up the dataset. The material from the prospective study consisted of cDNA or gDNA derived from T cells, B-cell-depleted T cells, or PBMCs. Samples were obtained from the ongoing ImmuneRACE study (first 160 participants) and from about 1,300 subjects provided by 6 global collaborators.

Looking up the germline V gene (reference sequence) yields CDR1 LNHDA and CDR2 SQIVND. Including cysteine and phenylalanine, the CDR3 has 15 amino acids. The read is trimmed to its CDR3 DNA, 45 bases read in frame from base 1. Trimming costs V 3 bases and J 0 bases, and their ends lie 9 bases apart. The immunoSEQ Assay, a bias-controlled multiplex PCR, was used to amplify TCRbeta CDR3 regions from genomic DNA. The source study handled its data this way. The number of nucleated cells in each sample was estimated by amplification of reference gene primers within the assay. To quantify the absolute abundance of each unique TCRbeta CDR3 rearrangement, sequence reads were collapsed and filtered. For each sample, productive Simpson clonality was calculated as the square root of Simpson's diversity index across productive rearrangements. TCRdb limited this immuneACCESS table to in-frame rearrangements with V and J called. A share of clones is missing; checked studies link under half to unresolved V genes, and the rest is unexplained. D and trimming come from the DNA, and the V and J calls and clone size come from that table. Present in this sample are roughly 200,000 clones, about 85% of which were seen just once. The top ten clonotypes cover approximately 12% of the sample.

This clone turned up a few times. Its antigen has not been determined. No base quality information exists; no much larger clone differs at one position. The paper's findings and limits, for the study overall: The quantity of clinical and demographic metadata differed by source and by participant and was supplied without curation.

Samples from volunteer blood donors who had recovered from COVID-19 were contributed by a second Seattle source. Collaborating institutions collected whole blood in K2EDTA tubes following their own protocols. For TCRbeta analysis, collaborator samples were shipped as frozen whole blood, as isolated PBMCs, or as DNA extracted from either sample type. The sequence was obtained from a woman between 18 and 29 years old who had recovered from COVID-19. Sequenced sample: peripheral blood. The chain couples TRBV19 to TRBJ1-5, with the D gene call left open. The CDR3 region has the sequence CASSIMRDSNQPQHF. The nucleotides read TGTGCCAGTAGTATTATGAGGGATAGCAATCAGCCCCAGCATTTT.